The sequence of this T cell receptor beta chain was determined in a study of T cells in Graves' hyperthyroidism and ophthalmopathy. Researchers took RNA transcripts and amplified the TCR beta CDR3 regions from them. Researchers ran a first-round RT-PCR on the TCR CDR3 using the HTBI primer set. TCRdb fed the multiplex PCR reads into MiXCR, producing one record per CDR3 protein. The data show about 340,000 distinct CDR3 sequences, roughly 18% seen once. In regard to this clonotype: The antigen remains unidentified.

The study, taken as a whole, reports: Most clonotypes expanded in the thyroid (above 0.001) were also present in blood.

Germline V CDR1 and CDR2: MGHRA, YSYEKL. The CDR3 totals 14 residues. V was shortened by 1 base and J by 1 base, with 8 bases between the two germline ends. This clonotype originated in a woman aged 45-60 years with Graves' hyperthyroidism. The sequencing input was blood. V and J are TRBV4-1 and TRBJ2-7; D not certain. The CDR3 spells CASSQASISYEQYF. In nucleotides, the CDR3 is TGCGCCAGCAGCCAAGCGTCGATTTCCTACGAGCAGTACTTC.